This T cell receptor (beta chain) was sequenced for a study of OX40 agonist ivuxolimab in advanced cancers. Study at large: Three patients, one with hepatocellular carcinoma and two with cutaneous melanoma, achieved partial responses.

Whole-study findings and limits: CD4+ and CD8+ blood T cells expanded clonally by week 6 at 0.1 to 3.0 mg/kg. Partly responding patients at 0.1-3.0 mg/kg showed some of the smallest clonal expansion.

Clones were read by immunoSEQ multiplex PCR, and TCRdb kept only the in-frame ones, dropping some. Of 70,000 to 100,000 clones listed, roughly 90% were seen once; the top ten hold approximately 0.4%. Worth noting for this clone: Its antigen is undetermined.

The CDR3 is 12 residues long. Germline CDR1 and CDR2: SGHTA and FQGNSA. The V end was cut by 5 bases, the J end by 5 bases, with 7 bases between. The sample here was CD4+ or CD8+ T cells sorted from blood, taken in a trial of the OX40 agonist ivuxolimab. V gene TRBV7-2 combines with J gene TRBJ1-3, with D hard to call. The origin of this receptor is an adult with an advanced solid tumor such as melanoma, head and neck, liver or kidney cancer. The CDR3 loop is CASSAPRNTIYF. In DNA form, the CDR3 reads TGTGCCAGCAGCGCCCCGAGAAACACCATATATTTT.